This T cell receptor (beta chain) was found in a study of immune evolution from preneoplasia to lung adenocarcinoma. Each case's diagnosis was confirmed by two pathologists on H&E. Here immunoSEQ multiplex PCR was the method, and the copy in TCRdb shows in-frame clones only, minus some. The table records a few thousand clones, about 80% of them present only once. This clone showed up just a few times. Antigen unknown. The V and J ends lost 7 bases and 0 bases respectively, with 10 bases between them. Germline loops: CDR1 SGDLS, CDR2 YYNGEE. The CDR3 length is 13 residues. Study outcomes and limitations: Normal lung had the highest top T cell clone frequencies. Later-stage lesions appeared to have more T cells, more diversity, less clonality.

Material: FFPE adjacent normal lung tissue. The chain links TRBV9 to TRBJ1-1, with a weak D call TRBD1 (5 bases). The clonotype originates from an older person with lung adenocarcinoma. CDR3 coding DNA: TGTGCCAGCGGGGCGGAAATGAACACTGAAGCTTTCTTT. This sequence encodes CASGAEMNTEAFF.